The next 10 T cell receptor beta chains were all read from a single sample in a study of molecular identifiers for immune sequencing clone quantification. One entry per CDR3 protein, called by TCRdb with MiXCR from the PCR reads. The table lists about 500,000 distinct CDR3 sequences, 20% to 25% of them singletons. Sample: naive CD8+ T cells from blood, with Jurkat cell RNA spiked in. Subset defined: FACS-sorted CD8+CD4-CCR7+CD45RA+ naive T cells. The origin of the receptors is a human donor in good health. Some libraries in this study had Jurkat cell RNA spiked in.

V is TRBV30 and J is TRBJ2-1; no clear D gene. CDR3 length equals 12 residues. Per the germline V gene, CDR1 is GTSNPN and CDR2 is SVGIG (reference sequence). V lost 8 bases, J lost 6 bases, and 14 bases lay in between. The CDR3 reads CAPVGSGNEQFF. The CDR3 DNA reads TGTGCCCCAGTCGGGTCAGGCAATGAGCAGTTCTTC.

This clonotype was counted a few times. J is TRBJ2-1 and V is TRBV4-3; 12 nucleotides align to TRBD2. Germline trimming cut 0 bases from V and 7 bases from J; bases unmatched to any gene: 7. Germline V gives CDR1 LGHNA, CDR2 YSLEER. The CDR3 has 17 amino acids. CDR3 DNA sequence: TGCGCCAGCAGCCAAGATCGAACTAGCGGGAGGTTTAATGAGCAGTTCTTC. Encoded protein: CASSQDRTSGRFNEQFF.

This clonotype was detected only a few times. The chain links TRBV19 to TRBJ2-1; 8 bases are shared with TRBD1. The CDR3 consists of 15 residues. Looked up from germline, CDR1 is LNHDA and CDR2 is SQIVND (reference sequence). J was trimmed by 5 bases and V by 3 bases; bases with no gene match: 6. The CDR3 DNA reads TGTGCCAGTAGTATTGGACAGGGACGTAACAATGAGCAGTTCTTC. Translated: CASSIGQGRNNEQFF.

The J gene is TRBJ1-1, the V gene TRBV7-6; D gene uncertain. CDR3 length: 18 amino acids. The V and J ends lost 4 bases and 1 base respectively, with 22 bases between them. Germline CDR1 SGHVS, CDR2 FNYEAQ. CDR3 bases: TGTGCCAGCAGCTCACACCGGACCGGTCCTGCTGAGAACACTGAAGCTTTCTTT. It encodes CASSSHRTGPAENTEAFF.

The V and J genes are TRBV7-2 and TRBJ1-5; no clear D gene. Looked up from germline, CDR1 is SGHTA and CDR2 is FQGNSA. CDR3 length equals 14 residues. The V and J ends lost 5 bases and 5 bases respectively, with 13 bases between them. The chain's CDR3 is CASSHGSNYQPQHF. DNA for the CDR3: TGTGCCAGCAGCCATGGGAGTAATTATCAGCCCCAGCATTTT. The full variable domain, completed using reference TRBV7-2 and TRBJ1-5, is GAGVSQSPSNKVTEKGKDVELRCDPISGHTALYWYRQSLGQGLEFLIYFQGNSAPDKSGLPSDRFSAERTGGSVSTLTIQRTQQEDSAVYLCASSHGSNYQPQHFGDGTRLSIL.

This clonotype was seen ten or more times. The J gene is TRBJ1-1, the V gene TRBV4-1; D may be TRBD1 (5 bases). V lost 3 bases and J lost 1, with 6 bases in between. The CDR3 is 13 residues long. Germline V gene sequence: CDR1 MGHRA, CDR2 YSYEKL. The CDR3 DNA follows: TGCGCCAGCAGCCAGGACACGAACACTGAAGCTTTCTTT. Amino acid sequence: CASSQDTNTEAFF.

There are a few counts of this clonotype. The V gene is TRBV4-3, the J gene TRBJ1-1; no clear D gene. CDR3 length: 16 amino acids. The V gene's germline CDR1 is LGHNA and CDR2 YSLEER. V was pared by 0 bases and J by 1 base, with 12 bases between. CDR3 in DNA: TGCGCCAGCAGCCAAGAAAGGTCGGTTTGGAACACTGAAGCTTTCTTT. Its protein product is CASSQERSVWNTEAFF.

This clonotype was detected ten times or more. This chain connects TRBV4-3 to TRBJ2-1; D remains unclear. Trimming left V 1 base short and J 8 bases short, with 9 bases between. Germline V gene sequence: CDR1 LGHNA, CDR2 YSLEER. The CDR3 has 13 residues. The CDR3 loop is CASSQGQGYEQFF. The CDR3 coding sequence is TGCGCCAGCAGCCAAGGGCAAGGGTATGAGCAGTTCTTC.

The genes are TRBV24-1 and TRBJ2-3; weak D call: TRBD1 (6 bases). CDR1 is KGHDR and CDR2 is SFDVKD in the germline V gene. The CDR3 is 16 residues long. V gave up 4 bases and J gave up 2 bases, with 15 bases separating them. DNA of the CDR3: TGTGCCACCAGTGAGGGGACAATCGGATCCACAGATACGCAGTATTTT. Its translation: CATSEGTIGSTDTQYF.

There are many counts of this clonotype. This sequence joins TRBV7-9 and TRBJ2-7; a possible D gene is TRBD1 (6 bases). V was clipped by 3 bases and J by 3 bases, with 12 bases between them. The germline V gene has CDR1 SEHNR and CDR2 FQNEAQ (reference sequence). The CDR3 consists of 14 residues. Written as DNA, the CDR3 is TGTGCCAGCAGCTTGGTACAGGGTGACTACGAGCAGTACTTC. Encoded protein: CASSLVQGDYEQYF.